A single sample gave rise to the 26 T cell receptor beta chains below, sequenced in a study of CD8+CD57+ T cells in acquired aplastic anemia. Patients sequenced had flow cytometry evidence of CD8+CD57+ cell expansion. The study profiled TCR beta VDJ and CDR3 using genomic DNA as template. TCRdb redid the calling of the reads with MiXCR, one entry per CDR3 protein. This table has 210,000 or so distinct CDR3 sequences, over 40% appearing once. Input material: sorted CD4+, CD8+, or CD8+CD57+ T cells (not recorded which) from PBMCs. The receptor source for this set is a human donor with aplastic anemia.

The genes are TRBV24-1 and TRBJ2-1; the D gene is possibly TRBD2 (5 bases). Trimming took 7 bases from V and 0 from J, leaving 6 bases between them. The CDR3 runs 13 residues. Germline V lookup: CDR1 KGHDR, CDR2 SFDVKD. The chain's CDR3 is CATRGSSYNEQFF. In DNA form, the CDR3 reads TGTGCCACCAGAGGGAGCTCCTACAATGAGCAGTTCTTC.

The sample holds many counts of this clonotype. The chain joins TRBV6-5 to TRBJ2-7; D is undetermined. Germline assignment: CDR1 MNHEY and CDR2 SVGAGI. Trimming pared 2 bases from V and 0 bases from J, leaving 11 bases between. The CDR3 totals 15 residues. The CDR3 loop reads CASSYDGILSYEQYF. Here the CDR3 DNA reads TGTGCCAGCAGTTACGATGGCATACTCTCCTACGAGCAGTACTTC.

In this sample, this clonotype turned up many times. This chain links TRBV20-1 with TRBJ2-1, with 8 bases identical to TRBD2. Germline assignment: CDR1 DFQATT and CDR2 SNEGSKA (reference sequence). The CDR3 has 14 amino acids. With V trimmed by 6 bases and J by 8 bases, 12 bases remained unmatched. CDR3 sequence reads: CSAHVRGGKDEQFF. In DNA, the CDR3 is TGCAGTGCCCACGTTCGGGGGGGGAAGGATGAGCAGTTCTTC.

This clonotype has a count of ten or more. The V gene is TRBV6-1, the J gene TRBJ1-4, with D unclear. Germline V gene lookup returns CDR1 MNHNS and CDR2 SASEGT. The germline V and J ends were trimmed by 2 bases and 8 bases, with 9 bases remaining between them. The CDR3 has 13 amino acids. Written as DNA, the CDR3 is TGTGCCAGCAGTGAAATCGGACCCGAAAAACTGTTTTTT. Its translation: CASSEIGPEKLFF.

This clonotype showed up just a few times. CDR3 loop: CASSLTEGLNYGYTF. In DNA, the CDR3 is TGTGCCAGCAGTTTAACGGAGGGGTTGAACTATGGCTACACCTTC. J is TRBJ1-2 and V is TRBV28; TRBD1 might be the D (5 bases). The CDR3 is 15 amino acids. V lost 2 bases to trimming and J lost 2 bases, with 12 bases between them. Germline CDR1 reads MDHEN; CDR2 reads SYDVKM.

The genes are TRBV6-5 and TRBJ2-7; 7 bases agree with TRBD1. The CDR3 spans 16 residues. Per germline, CDR1 MNHEY and CDR2 SVGAGI. The V gene end was trimmed by 0 bases and the J gene end by 5 bases; junction bases not matched to a gene: 10. The CDR3 here is CASSYSIRGKGHEQYF. DNA of the CDR3: TGTGCCAGCAGTTACTCGATCAGGGGGAAGGGCCACGAGCAGTACTTC.

V usage is TRBV6-1 and J usage is TRBJ1-3; 11 nucleotides agree with TRBD1. In germline, CDR1 is MNHNS, CDR2 SASEGT. J was trimmed by 0 bases and V by 6 bases; bases with no gene match: 7. The CDR3 sequence is 17 residues long. The CDR3 DNA follows: TGTGCCAGCAGCGCCGGGACAGGGGGGTTCTCTGGAAACACCATATATTTT. It translates to CASSAGTGGFSGNTIYF.

This clonotype was counted a few times. This rearrangement joins TRBV7-9 to TRBJ1-2; tentatively, D is TRBD1 (5 bases). Germline V gene sequence: CDR1 SEHNR, CDR2 FQNEAQ (reference sequence). V gave up 7 bases and J gave up 2 bases, with 17 bases separating them. This CDR3 region has 15 residues. Here the CDR3 reads CASTSRDGENYGYTF. CDR3 coding DNA: TGTGCCAGCACCTCCAGGGACGGGGAAAACTATGGCTACACCTTC.

The chain couples TRBV20-1 to TRBJ2-1; 12 nucleotides align to TRBD2. Trimming at V came to 3 bases and at J to 4 bases, leaving 4 bases not matched to a gene. The CDR3 has 15 residues. Germline V CDR1 and CDR2: DFQATT, SNEGSKA (reference sequence). The CDR3 is CSASPGLAGYNEQFF. The DNA of the CDR3 is TGCAGTGCTAGTCCGGGACTAGCGGGTTACAATGAGCAGTTCTTC.

The J gene is TRBJ1-4, the V gene TRBV29-1; D gene uncertain. Germline V gene sequence: CDR1 SQVTM, CDR2 ANQGSEA. The CDR3 loop spans 11 amino acids. Trimming took 8 bases from V and 8 from J, leaving 12 bases between them. DNA for the CDR3: TGCAGCTCATGGTTCCAGGAAAAACTGTTTTTT. Protein: CSSWFQEKLFF. Looking up the rest from reference TRBV29-1 and TRBJ1-4 gives the full variable domain: SAVISQKPSRDICQRGTSLTIQCQVDSQVTMMFWYRQQPGQSLTLIATANQGSEATYESGFVIDKFPISRPNLTFSTLTVSNMSPEDSSIYLCSSWFQEKLFFGSGTQLSVL.

This clonotype was detected a few times. This rearrangement joins TRBV10-3 to TRBJ2-7, with 7 bases matching TRBD2. The CDR3 is 12 residues long. Germline CDR1 is ENHRY and CDR2 is SYGVKD. Unmatched junction bases numbered 4, after V lost 8 bases and J lost 3 bases. The DNA for the CDR3 is TGTGCCATCGGGAGGGTGAGCTACGAGCAGTACTTC. Its translation is CAIGRVSYEQYF.

This clonotype showed up just a few times. V gene TRBV6-2 or TRBV6-3 combines with J gene TRBJ1-2; 9 nucleotides agree with TRBD1. V was clipped by 2 bases and J by 5 bases; unmatched bases: 6. Germline V gives CDR1 MNHEY, CDR2 SVGEGT. This CDR3 region has 15 residues. DNA of the CDR3: TGTGCCAGCAGTTACCGTCTGGGACAGGGTTATGGCTACACCTTC. Translation gives CASSYRLGQGYGYTF.

This clonotype has at least ten counts. The V gene is TRBV7-3, the J gene TRBJ1-2, with TRBD1 identical over 7 bases. The CDR3 runs 16 residues. The germline V gene encodes CDR1 SGHTA and CDR2 FQGTGA. J gave up 8 bases and V 4 bases, and 16 bases lay outside the gene matches. The CDR3 sequence is CASSSTGVQGLDGYTF. In DNA, the CDR3 is TGTGCCAGCAGCTCAACAGGAGTACAGGGGTTGGACGGCTACACCTTC. Looking up the rest from reference TRBV7-3 and TRBJ1-2 gives the full variable domain: GAGVSQTPSNKVTEKGKYVELRCDPISGHTALYWYRQSLGQGPEFLIYFQGTGAADDSGLPNDRFFAVRPEGSVSTLKIQRTERGDSAVYLCASSSTGVQGLDGYTFGSGTRLTVV.

This clonotype was counted at least ten times. The chain combines TRBV2 with TRBJ2-5, with 7 bases that match TRBD2. This CDR3 comprises 14 residues. The V segment lost 5 bases and the J segment 4 bases; nucleotides outside the gene matches: 7. Germline V gives CDR1 SNHLY, CDR2 FYNNEI. The CDR3 DNA reads as TGTGCCAGCAGTCCGGGCGGGGGAAGAGAGACCCAGTACTTC. It translates to CASSPGGGRETQYF.

This clonotype showed up just a few times. One base away lies a much larger clone, so this may be a sequencing read error. The J gene is TRBJ2-7, the V gene TRBV6-6; D is uncertain. Trimming took off 6 bases at V and 6 bases at J, with 18 bases between the two ends. Germline V gene data show CDR1 as MNHNY and CDR2 as SVGAGI (reference sequence). CDR3 length: 14 amino acids. CDR3 nucleotides: TGTGCCAGCAGGTCCGGCGGCATCCACTGCGAGCAGTACTTC. This codes for CASRSGGIHCEQYF.

This chain joins TRBV28 and TRBJ1-2; no clear D gene. The CDR3 totals 11 residues. Germline-derived CDR1 and CDR2 are MDHEN and SYDVKM. V lost 8 bases and J lost 4, with 8 bases in between. Here the CDR3 reads CASGVGYGYTF. The CDR3 DNA reads TGTGCCAGCGGGGTGGGCTATGGCTACACCTTC.

In its sample, this clonotype was seen many times. V gene TRBV7-9 combines with J gene TRBJ2-2; D is unresolved. V was clipped by 1 base and J by 1 base, with 7 bases between them. Germline lookup yields CDR1 SEHNR and CDR2 FQNEAQ (reference sequence). This CDR3 spans 15 amino acids. CDR3 bases: TGTGCCAGCAGCTTAGGCCAGGAGAACACCGGGGAGCTGTTTTTT. Protein: CASSLGQENTGELFF.

This clonotype was observed a handful of times. The chain combines TRBV25-1 with TRBJ2-6, with 9 bases that match TRBD2. Per the germline V gene, CDR1 is MGHDK and CDR2 is SYGVNS. V was clipped by 4 bases and J by 2 bases; unmatched bases: 9. This CDR3 contains 18 residues. In DNA form, the CDR3 reads TGTGCCAGCAGTGCACGCGGGAGGGCAACCGCTGGGGCCAACGTCCTGACTTTC. As protein: CASSARGRATAGANVLTF.

Comment on this clonotype: At one end, the junction sequence differs from germline, possibly due to a read error. V and J are TRBV19 and TRBJ1-5, with a weak D call TRBD1 (6 bases). Germline V CDR1 and CDR2: LNHDA, SQIVND (reference sequence). This CDR3 region has 16 residues. Written as DNA, the CDR3 is TGTGCCAGTAAAATTGCGGGGGCGGCTAGCAGTCAGCCCCAGCATTTT. Encoded protein: CASKIAGAASSQPQHF.

J is TRBJ2-5 and V is TRBV4-1; no reliable D call. The CDR3 is made up of 15 amino acids. Germline CDR1 and CDR2: MGHRA and YSYEKL. V was cut by 1 base and J by 0 bases, with 9 bases left in between. DNA for the CDR3: TGCGCCAGCAGCCAAGTCCTAGGTCACCAAGAGACCCAGTACTTC. Its translation: CASSQVLGHQETQYF.

This clonotype has only a few counts. V usage is TRBV7-8 and J usage is TRBJ2-2, with 8 bases lining up with TRBD1. Looked up from germline, CDR1 is SGHVS and CDR2 is FQNEAQ. This CDR3 spans 19 amino acids. The junction had 17 bases not matched to a gene; V was cut back by 5 bases and J by 3 bases. The CDR3: CASSHGQGASYGYTGELFF. The CDR3 region has the DNA TGTGCCAGCAGCCACGGGCAGGGGGCCTCGTACGGCTACACCGGGGAGCTGTTTTTT.

The chain carries TRBV30 and TRBJ1-1; tentative D call: TRBD1 (5 bases). The germline V and J ends were trimmed by 3 bases and 3 bases, with 17 bases remaining between them. The V gene's germline CDR1 is GTSNPN and CDR2 SVGIG (reference sequence). The CDR3 length is 15 residues. The CDR3 nucleotides are TGTGCCTGGAGGCTCGGACACCAAGGCGACACTGAAGCTTTCTTT. It specifies CAWRLGHQGDTEAFF.

V and J are TRBV12-3 or TRBV12-4 and TRBJ1-5; D gene unclear. The CDR3 contains 12 residues. V was clipped by 6 bases and J by 6 bases, with 9 bases between them. The CDR3 bases are TGTGCCAGCAGAACCGGAAGTCAGCCCCAGCATTTT. Translating gives CASRTGSQPQHF.

The chain recombines TRBV2 with TRBJ1-4; D gene unclear. This CDR3 spans 13 amino acids. Trimming stripped 2 bases from V and 8 bases from J, with 9 bases between. CDR1 is SNHLY, CDR2 FYNNEI, per germline. This CDR3 reads CASSELPREKLFF. The CDR3 DNA follows: TGTGCCAGCAGTGAACTGCCCAGGGAAAAACTGTTTTTT.

This clonotype has a count of ten or more. The DNA for the CDR3 is TGTGCCAGCAGCCCTACATTGACTGCTCCCTATGGCTACACCTTC. Translation gives CASSPTLTAPYGYTF. The chain carries TRBV7-9 and TRBJ1-2; D unresolved. V lost 5 bases to trimming and J lost 4 bases, with 17 bases between them. CDR1 and CDR2 (germline): SEHNR, FQNEAQ (reference sequence). The CDR3 length is 15 residues.

At least ten counts were recorded for this clonotype. This chain links TRBV28 with TRBJ1-6; D is perhaps TRBD1 (6 bases). There are 17 residues in the CDR3. Germline V gene sequence: CDR1 MDHEN, CDR2 SYDVKM. V dropped 6 bases and J dropped 2 bases, with 17 bases sitting between them. CDR3 sequence reads: CASSRGIRGTYNSPLHF. The CDR3 nucleotides read TGTGCCAGCAGCCGTGGGATCAGGGGAACCTATAATTCACCCCTCCACTTT.